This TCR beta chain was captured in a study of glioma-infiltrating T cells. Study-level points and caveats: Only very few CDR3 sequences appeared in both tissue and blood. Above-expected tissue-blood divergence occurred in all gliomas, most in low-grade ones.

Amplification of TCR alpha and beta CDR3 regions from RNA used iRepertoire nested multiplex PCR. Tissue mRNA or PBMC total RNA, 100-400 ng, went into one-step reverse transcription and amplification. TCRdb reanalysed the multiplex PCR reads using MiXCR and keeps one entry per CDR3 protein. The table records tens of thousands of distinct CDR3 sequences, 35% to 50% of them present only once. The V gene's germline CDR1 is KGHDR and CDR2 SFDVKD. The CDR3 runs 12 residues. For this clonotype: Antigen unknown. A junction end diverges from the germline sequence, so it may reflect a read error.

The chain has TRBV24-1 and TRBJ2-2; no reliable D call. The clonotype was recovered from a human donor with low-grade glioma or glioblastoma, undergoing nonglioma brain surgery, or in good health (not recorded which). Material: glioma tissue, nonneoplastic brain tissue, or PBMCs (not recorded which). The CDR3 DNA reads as TGTGCCACCAGATCTGCCACCGGGCAGCTGTTTTTT. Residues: CATRSATGQLFF.